The 17 T cell receptor beta chains below were found in one sample sequenced in a study of CD8 T cells in ankylosing spondylitis. TCRdb independently ran MiXCR on the 5' RACE reads; one entry per CDR3 protein. The table lists under 170,000 distinct CDR3 sequences, under 55% of them singletons. Sequenced: synovial fluid, either unsorted or a sorted T cell fraction (not recorded which). The receptors were gathered from a male donor with ankylosing spondylitis.

CDR3 nucleotides: TGTGCCACCAGCGTCCTATGGGGTCCCTTCCCGGACAGGGGGCTCAGCGAGCAGTACTTC. The encoded protein is CATSVLWGPFPDRGLSEQYF. V and J are TRBV15 and TRBJ2-7, with 11 bases lining up with TRBD1. The J segment lost 6 bases and the V segment lost 5 bases, leaving 24 bases of the junction unmatched. Germline values: CDR1 LNHNV, CDR2 YYDKDF (reference sequence). CDR3 length equals 20 residues.

The chain carries TRBV27 and TRBJ1-5; D not certain. The germline CDR1 and CDR2 sequences are MNHEY and SMNVEV (reference sequence). Trimming stripped 5 bases from V and 9 bases from J, with 17 bases between. CDR3 size: 14 residues. Here the CDR3 DNA reads TGTGCCAGCAGTCCAATTCCCGGCGAGGGGCCCCAGCATTTT. Translated, it gives CASSPIPGEGPQHF.

This clonotype was seen a few times. The chain uses TRBV6-1 and TRBJ2-7; 12 bases line up with TRBD1. This CDR3 spans 16 amino acids. Germline CDR1 reads MNHNS; CDR2 reads SASEGT. V trimming: 6 bases; J trimming: 5 bases; junction bases outside the gene matches: 11. DNA of the CDR3: TGTGCCAGCAGCTCTACCGGGACAGGGGGCCGGAACGAGCAGTACTTC. It codes for CASSSTGTGGRNEQYF.

This clonotype was seen only a few times. The chain links TRBV20-1 to TRBJ2-7; D is tentatively TRBD1 or TRBD2 (5 bases each). V was cut by 6 bases and J by 4 bases, with 16 bases left in between. CDR3 length: 13 amino acids. The germline V gene has CDR1 DFQATT and CDR2 SNEGSKA (reference sequence). The CDR3 reads CSALRGEGYEQYF. The CDR3 DNA is TGCAGTGCCCTAAGGGGAGAAGGTTACGAGCAGTACTTC.

The chain has TRBV24-1 and TRBJ1-4; 9 bases agree with TRBD1. Germline V gives CDR1 KGHDR, CDR2 SFDVKD. Trimming removed 4 bases from V and 7 bases from J; junction bases left unmatched: 6. This CDR3 comprises 15 residues. The CDR3 nucleotides are TGTGCCACCAGTGAGGGACAGGGATCCTTTGAAAAACTGTTTTTT. Protein: CATSEGQGSFEKLFF.

This chain uses TRBV4-1 with TRBJ2-6; D unclear. The V gene lost 1 base and the J gene lost 0 bases, with 7 bases spanning the gap. CDR1 MGHRA and CDR2 YSYEKL come from the germline V gene. This CDR3 spans 16 amino acids. CDR3 region: CASSQVPDSGANVLTF. The CDR3 DNA reads as TGCGCCAGCAGCCAAGTTCCGGACTCTGGGGCCAACGTCCTGACTTTC.

The rearrangement uses TRBV4-2 and TRBJ1-1; possible D gene TRBD1, 5 bases. V lost 5 bases, J lost 8 bases, and 21 bases lay in between. Germline lookup yields CDR1 LGHNA and CDR2 YNFKEQ. The CDR3 consists of 15 residues. CDR3 in amino acids: CASSFPPGGHREAFF. CDR3 DNA sequence: TGTGCCAGCAGCTTCCCCCCTGGGGGTCATAGGGAAGCTTTCTTT.

This clonotype showed up just once. This chain links TRBV20-1 with TRBJ1-2, with D hard to call. V lost 1 base, J lost 1 base, and 10 bases lay in between. Germline assignment: CDR1 DFQATT and CDR2 SNEGSKA (reference sequence). This CDR3 has 14 amino acids. This CDR3 reads CSARASTDNYGYTF. The CDR3 DNA follows: TGCAGTGCTAGAGCGTCGACCGATAACTATGGCTACACCTTC.

This clonotype was counted a few times. The chain combines TRBV13 with TRBJ1-1; 10 positions agree with TRBD1. This CDR3 is built from 18 residues. The germline V gene encodes CDR1 PRHDT and CDR2 FYEKMQ (reference sequence). Losses at the gene ends were 0 bases for V and 5 bases for J; bases not matched to a gene: 12. The CDR3 DNA is TGTGCCAGCAGCTTAGGGACCCAGACAGGGGGCACGGGGACTGAAGCTTTCTTT. Its protein product is CASSLGTQTGGTGTEAFF.

V and J are TRBV27 and TRBJ1-5, with TRBD1 as a possible D gene (5 bases). With 1 base removed from V and 3 bases from J, the gap between germline ends came to 22 bases. This CDR3 has 19 amino acids. Germline V gene lookup returns CDR1 MNHEY and CDR2 SMNVEV (reference sequence). The CDR3 region has the DNA TGTGCCAGCAGTTTATATGGGGAGGACAACCCCGAAGACAATCAGCCCCAGCATTTT. Its protein product is CASSLYGEDNPEDNQPQHF.

This clonotype appeared a few times. The gene calls are TRBV3-1 and TRBJ2-1; D remains ambiguous. Trimming shortened V by 2 bases and J by 2 bases, and 10 bases separated the two germline ends. CDR1 is LGHDT, CDR2 YNNKEL, per germline (reference sequence). This CDR3 is 15 amino acids long. CDR3 DNA: TGTGCCAGCAGCCAATTCTATTTGGCCTACAATGAGCAGTTCTTC. Protein: CASSQFYLAYNEQFF.

This chain joins TRBV5-5 and TRBJ1-5; the D is unclear. V gave up 0 bases and J gave up 5 bases, with 12 bases separating them. The CDR3 runs to 15 residues. Germline V CDR1 and CDR2: SGHKS, YYEKEE (reference sequence). The CDR3 here is CASSLAWVLDQPQHF. The CDR3 DNA is TGTGCCAGCAGCTTGGCATGGGTTTTGGATCAGCCCCAGCATTTT.

This chain links TRBV11-2 with TRBJ1-4; 8 bases map to TRBD1. This CDR3 spans 16 amino acids. Germline CDR1 and CDR2: SGHAT and FQNNGV. V was pared by 5 bases and J by 6 bases, with 11 bases of the junction left unmatched. The CDR3 bases are TGTGCCAGCAGCCCGAAGGAAGACAGGGGAGATGAAAAACTGTTTTTT. This gives the protein CASSPKEDRGDEKLFF. The full variable domain, in which reference TRBV11-2 and TRBJ1-4 provide the parts outside the CDR3, is EAGVAQSPRYKIIEKRQSVAFWCNPISGHATLYWYQQILGQGPKLLIQFQNNGVVDDSQLPKDRFSAERLKGVDSTLKIQPAKLEDSAVYLCASSPKEDRGDEKLFFGSGTQLSVL.

V gene TRBV11-2 combines with J gene TRBJ1-1, with D possibly matching TRBD1 (5 bases). Germline CDR1 is SGHAT and CDR2 is FQNNGV. The CDR3 extends over 14 amino acids. Trimming cost V 3 bases and J 1 base, with 9 bases left between them. DNA for the CDR3: TGTGCCAGCAGCTTCTGGGGGACGAACACTGAAGCTTTCTTT. Translated: CASSFWGTNTEAFF.

J is TRBJ2-7 and V is TRBV28; perhaps TRBD2 as D (7 bases). Trimming took off 3 bases at V and 2 bases at J, with 14 bases between the two ends. The CDR3 is 15 residues long. Germline lookup yields CDR1 MDHEN and CDR2 SYDVKM. The CDR3 protein is CASSFGGRGTYEQYF. As DNA, the CDR3 is TGTGCCAGCAGTTTCGGGGGGCGGGGGACCTACGAGCAGTACTTC.

This clonotype was found a few times. This chain connects TRBV4-3 to TRBJ2-1; 9 bases fit TRBD2. Germline assignment: CDR1 LGHNA and CDR2 YSLEER. Germline trimming cut 2 bases from V and 4 bases from J; bases unmatched to any gene: 18. The CDR3 totals 20 residues. The CDR3 loop is CASSQSSLVAGAEIYNEQFF. CDR3 bases: TGCGCCAGCAGCCAAAGTTCCCTGGTAGCGGGAGCGGAGATTTACAATGAGCAGTTCTTC.

V gene TRBV5-1 combines with J gene TRBJ2-1; D is ambiguous. The germline V and J ends were trimmed by 0 bases and 0 bases, with 7 bases remaining between them. CDR3 length: 15 residues. Germline V lookup: CDR1 SGHRS, CDR2 YFSETQ. The CDR3 coding sequence is TGCGCCAGCAGCTTGGAAGACCCCTCCTACAATGAGCAGTTCTTC. Translation: CASSLEDPSYNEQFF. Variable domain in full (rest from reference TRBV5-1 and TRBJ2-1): KAGVTQTPRYLIKTRGQQVTLSCSPISGHRSVSWYQQTPGQGLQFLFEYFSETQRNKGNFPGRFSGRQFSNSRSEMNVSTLELGDSALYLCASSLEDPSYNEQFFGPGTRLTVL.